A single sample gave rise to the 12 T cell receptor beta chains below, sequenced in a study of blood T cells in healthy people across ages. Primers used in a second PCR of roughly 6 to 11 cycles were a sample-barcoded 5' primer and a J-beta primer mix. Via MiXCR, TCRdb re-called the 5' RACE reads, giving one row per CDR3 protein. This table has 800,000 to 950,000 distinct CDR3 sequences, about 48% appearing once. What was sequenced was blood. The source of these receptors is a man aged 25-45 years in good health.

There are a few counts of this clonotype. This chain links TRBV7-2 with TRBJ1-2; D gene ambiguous. V lost 2 bases and J 2 bases, leaving 9 bases between the germline ends. The CDR3 is 14 residues long. CDR1 and CDR2 (germline): SGHTA, FQGNSA. CDR3 loop: CASSLQAVNYGYTF. The CDR3 DNA reads TGTGCCAGCAGCTTACAGGCAGTGAACTATGGCTACACCTTC.

In its sample, this clonotype was seen a few times. The genes are TRBV10-3 and TRBJ1-2; the D is unclear. Germline V lookup: CDR1 ENHRY, CDR2 SYGVKD. CDR3 size: 15 residues. V was shortened by 0 bases and J by 6 bases, with 14 bases between the two germline ends. The CDR3, as DNA: TGTGCCATCAGTGAGTCGACGGCAGGTGGGGATGGCTACACCTTC. Protein product: CAISESTAGGDGYTF.

V usage is TRBV5-1 and J usage is TRBJ1-6; D unresolved. Germline values: CDR1 SGHRS, CDR2 YFSETQ. The CDR3 extends over 14 amino acids. The ends were cut back, 0 bases at V and 11 bases at J, with 12 bases in the middle. The CDR3 DNA reads as TGCGCCAGCAGCTTGGAGGTCGGCGACCCACCCCTCCACTTT. Protein sequence: CASSLEVGDPPLHF.

In its sample, this clonotype was seen a few times. The chain links TRBV6-5 to TRBJ2-3; perhaps D is TRBD1 or TRBD2 (5 bases each). The CDR3 runs 16 residues. The germline V gene encodes CDR1 MNHEY and CDR2 SVGAGI. V was clipped by 6 bases and J by 0 bases, with 16 bases between them. CDR3 DNA: TGTGCCAGCAGACGCCGGGACGGCTCTAGCACAGATACGCAGTATTTT. Translation: CASRRRDGSSTDTQYF.

V is TRBV10-3 and J is TRBJ2-5; D is tentatively TRBD1 or TRBD2 (6 bases each). The tail of the sequence fits TRBJ2-7 better, so the J call may be wrong. CDR1 and CDR2 (germline): ENHRY, SYGVKD. This CDR3 spans 15 amino acids. The CDR3 bases are TGTGCCATCAGTGAGTCGGAGGGGGTTTTAAGCGAGCAGTACTTC. Residues: CAISESEGVLSEQYF.

This clonotype was counted ten times or more. Germline is not matched at one junction end, which may reflect a read error. The rearrangement joins TRBV7-2 to TRBJ2-5; tentative D call: TRBD2 (6 bases). CDR1 SGHTA and CDR2 FQGNSA come from the germline V gene. This CDR3 comprises 13 residues. CDR3 bases: TGCGCCAGCAGCCGGGACTTACAAGAGACCCAGTACTTC. The encoded protein is CASSRDLQETQYF.

There are a few counts of this clonotype. This chain links TRBV6-5 with TRBJ1-2, with D hard to call. Per germline, CDR1 MNHEY and CDR2 SVGAGI. This CDR3 comprises 13 residues. Trimming removed 2 bases at V and 5 bases at J, with 9 bases between. The CDR3 spells CASSYTDLYGYTF. CDR3 DNA: TGTGCCAGCAGTTACACGGACCTGTATGGCTACACCTTC.

This sequence joins TRBV27 and TRBJ2-1; 12 positions agree with TRBD1. V shed 2 bases and J 7 bases; nucleotides not matched to a gene: 12. The CDR3 totals 18 residues. In germline, CDR1 is MNHEY, CDR2 SMNVEV (reference sequence). The CDR3 is CASSLRAPGTGGGNEQFF. CDR3 nucleotide sequence: TGTGCCAGCAGTTTAAGGGCCCCCGGGACAGGGGGCGGGAATGAGCAGTTCTTC.

The rearrangement uses TRBV5-1 and TRBJ1-4, with TRBD1 matching 8 bases. In germline, CDR1 is SGHRS, CDR2 YFSETQ. J gave up 5 bases and V 0 bases, and 3 bases lay outside the gene matches. The CDR3 has 15 amino acids. The CDR3 loop reads CASSLGDRQNEKLFF. Here the CDR3 DNA reads TGCGCCAGCAGCTTGGGGGACAGGCAAAATGAAAAACTGTTTTTT.

The chain is built from TRBV27 and TRBJ1-2, with D possibly matching TRBD1 (6 bases). Trimming shortened V by 6 bases and J by 2 bases, and 16 bases separated the two germline ends. Germline V gives CDR1 MNHEY, CDR2 SMNVEV (reference sequence). CDR3 size: 15 residues. The DNA of the CDR3 is TGTGCCAGCAGCTTGGGGCAGGGGACCAACTATGGCTACACCTTC. Its translation: CASSLGQGTNYGYTF.

V gene TRBV4-1 combines with J gene TRBJ2-1; D is undetermined. CDR1 and CDR2 (germline): MGHRA, YSYEKL. The CDR3 has 13 residues. V was pared by 0 bases and J by 9 bases, with 9 bases between. CDR3 protein: CASSQDHAAEQFF. The CDR3 bases are TGCGCCAGCAGCCAAGATCACGCGGCTGAGCAGTTCTTC.

This chain uses TRBV9 with TRBJ2-1, with 8 bases lining up with TRBD1. CDR3 size: 16 residues. CDR1 and CDR2 from the germline V gene are SGDLS and YYNGEE. V lost 0 bases and J lost 7; bases outside the gene matches: 9. The CDR3 DNA sequence: TGTGCCAGCAGCGTAGTGGCAGGGGGCGGTCGGAATGAGCAGTTCTTC. As protein: CASSVVAGGGRNEQFF.